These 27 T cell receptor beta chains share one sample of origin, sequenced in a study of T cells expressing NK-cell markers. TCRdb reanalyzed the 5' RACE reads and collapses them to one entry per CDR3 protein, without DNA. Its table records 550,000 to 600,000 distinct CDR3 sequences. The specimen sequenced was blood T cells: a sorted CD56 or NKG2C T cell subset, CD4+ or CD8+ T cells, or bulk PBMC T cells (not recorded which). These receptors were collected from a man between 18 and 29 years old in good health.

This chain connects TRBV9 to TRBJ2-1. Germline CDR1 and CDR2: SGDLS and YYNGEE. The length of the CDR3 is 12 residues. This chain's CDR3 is CASSEDTSEQFF.

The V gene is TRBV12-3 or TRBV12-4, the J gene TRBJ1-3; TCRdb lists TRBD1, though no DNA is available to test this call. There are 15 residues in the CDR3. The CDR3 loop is CASSSGQNKENTIYF.

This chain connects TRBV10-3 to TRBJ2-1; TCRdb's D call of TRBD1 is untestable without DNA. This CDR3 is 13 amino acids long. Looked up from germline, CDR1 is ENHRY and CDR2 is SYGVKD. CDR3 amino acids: CAISERGEGEQFF.

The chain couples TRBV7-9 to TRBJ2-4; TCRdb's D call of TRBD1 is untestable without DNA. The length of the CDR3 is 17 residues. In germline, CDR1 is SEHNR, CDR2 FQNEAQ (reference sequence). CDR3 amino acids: CASSLVGEGLAKNIQYF.

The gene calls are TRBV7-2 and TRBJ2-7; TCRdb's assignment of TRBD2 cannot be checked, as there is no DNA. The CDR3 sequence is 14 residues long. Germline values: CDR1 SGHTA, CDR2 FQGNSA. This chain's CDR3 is CASSPGTSGYEQYF. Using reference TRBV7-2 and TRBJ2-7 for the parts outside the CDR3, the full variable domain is GAGVSQSPSNKVTEKGKDVELRCDPISGHTALYWYRQSLGQGLEFLIYFQGNSAPDKSGLPSDRFSAERTGGSVSTLTIQRTQQEDSAVYLCASSPGTSGYEQYFGPGTRLTVT.

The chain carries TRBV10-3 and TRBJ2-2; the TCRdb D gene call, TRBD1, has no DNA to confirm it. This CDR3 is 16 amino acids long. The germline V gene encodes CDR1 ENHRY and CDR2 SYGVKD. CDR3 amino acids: CAISDPDRGNTGELFF.

The CDR3 spells CASSLDLPSGYNEQFF. The chain links TRBV7-8 to TRBJ2-1; TCRdb selects TRBD2, and the lack of DNA leaves this call unchecked. The CDR3 has 16 residues. Germline-derived CDR1 and CDR2 are SGHVS and FQNEAQ. The variable domain in full, with the rest retrieved from reference TRBV7-8 and TRBJ2-1, is GAGVSQSPRYKVAKRGQDVALRCDPISGHVSLFWYQQALGQGPEFLTYFQNEAQLDKSGLPSDRFFAERPEGSVSTLKIQRTQQEDSAVYLCASSLDLPSGYNEQFFGPGTRLTVL.

CDR3 residues: CASSFGTSSGELFF. This chain connects TRBV5-5 to TRBJ2-2. Germline assignment: CDR1 SGHKS and CDR2 YYEKEE (reference sequence). The CDR3 length is 14 residues.

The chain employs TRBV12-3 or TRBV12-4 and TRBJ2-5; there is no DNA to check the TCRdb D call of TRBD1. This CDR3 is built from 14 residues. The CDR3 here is CASSPETGAGTQYF.

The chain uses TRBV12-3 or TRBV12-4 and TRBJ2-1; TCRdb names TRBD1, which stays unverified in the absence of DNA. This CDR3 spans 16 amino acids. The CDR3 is CASSFSGGRSYNEQFF.

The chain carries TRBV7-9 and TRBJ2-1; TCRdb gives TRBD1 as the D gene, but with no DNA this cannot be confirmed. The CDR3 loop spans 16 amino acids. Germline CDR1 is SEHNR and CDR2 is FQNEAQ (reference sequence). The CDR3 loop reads CASSPLTGGAYNEQFF.

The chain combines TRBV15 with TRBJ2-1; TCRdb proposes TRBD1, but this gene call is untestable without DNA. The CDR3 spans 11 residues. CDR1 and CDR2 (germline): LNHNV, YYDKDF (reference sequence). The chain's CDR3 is CATVGGHEQFF. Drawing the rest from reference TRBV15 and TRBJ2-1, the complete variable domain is DAMVIQNPRYQVTQFGKPVTLSCSQTLNHNVMYWYQQKSSQAPKLLFHYYDKDFNNEADTPDNFQSRRPNTSFCFLDIRSPGLGDTAMYLCATVGGHEQFFGPGTRLTVL.

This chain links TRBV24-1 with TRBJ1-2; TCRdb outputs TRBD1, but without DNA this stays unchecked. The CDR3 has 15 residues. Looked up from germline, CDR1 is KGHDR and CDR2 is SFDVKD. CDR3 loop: CATSDLGQGLDGYTF.

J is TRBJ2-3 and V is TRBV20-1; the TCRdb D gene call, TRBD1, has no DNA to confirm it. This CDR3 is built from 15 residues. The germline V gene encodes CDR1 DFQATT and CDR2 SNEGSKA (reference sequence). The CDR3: CSAVQPDRVTDTQYF.

The CDR3 here is CSARTQGPGQPQHF. This chain uses TRBV20-1 with TRBJ1-5; TCRdb returns TRBD1, unconfirmable since there is no DNA. The CDR3 runs 14 residues. Germline V gene sequence: CDR1 DFQATT, CDR2 SNEGSKA (reference sequence).

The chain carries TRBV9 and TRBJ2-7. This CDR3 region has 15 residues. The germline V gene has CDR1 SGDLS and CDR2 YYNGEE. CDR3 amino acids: CASSVDSGASYEQYF.

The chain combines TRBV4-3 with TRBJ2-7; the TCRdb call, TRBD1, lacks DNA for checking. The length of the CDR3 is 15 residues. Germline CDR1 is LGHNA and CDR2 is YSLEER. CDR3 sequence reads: CASSQARQGWYEQYF.

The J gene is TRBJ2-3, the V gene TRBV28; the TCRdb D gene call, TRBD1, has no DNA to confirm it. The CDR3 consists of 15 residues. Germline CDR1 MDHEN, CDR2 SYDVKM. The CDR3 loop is CASRTTGGGTDTQYF. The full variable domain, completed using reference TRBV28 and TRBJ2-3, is DVKVTQSSRYLVKRTGEKVFLECVQDMDHENMFWYRQDPGLGLRLIYFSYDVKMKEKGDIPEGYSVSREKKERFSLILESASTNQTSMYLCASRTTGGGTDTQYFGPGTRLTVL.

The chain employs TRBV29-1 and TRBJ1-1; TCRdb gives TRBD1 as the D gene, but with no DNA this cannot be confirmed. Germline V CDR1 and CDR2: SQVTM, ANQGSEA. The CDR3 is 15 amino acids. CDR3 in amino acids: CSAFLRTGPITEAFF.

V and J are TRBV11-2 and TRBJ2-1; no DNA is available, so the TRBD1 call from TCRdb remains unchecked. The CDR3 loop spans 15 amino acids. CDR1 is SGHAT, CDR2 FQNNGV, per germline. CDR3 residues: CAIPVGSSPYNEQFF.

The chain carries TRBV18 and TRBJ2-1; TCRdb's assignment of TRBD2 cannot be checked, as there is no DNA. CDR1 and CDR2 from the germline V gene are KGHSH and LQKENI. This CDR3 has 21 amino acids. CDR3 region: CASSPPTGGTSGRPSYNEQFF.

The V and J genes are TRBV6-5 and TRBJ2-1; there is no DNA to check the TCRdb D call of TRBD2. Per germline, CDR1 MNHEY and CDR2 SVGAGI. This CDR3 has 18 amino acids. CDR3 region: CASSYSRREGPLYNEQFF.

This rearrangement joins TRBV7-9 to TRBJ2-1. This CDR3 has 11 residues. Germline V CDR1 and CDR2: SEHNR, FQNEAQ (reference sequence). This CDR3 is CASSTIREQFF.

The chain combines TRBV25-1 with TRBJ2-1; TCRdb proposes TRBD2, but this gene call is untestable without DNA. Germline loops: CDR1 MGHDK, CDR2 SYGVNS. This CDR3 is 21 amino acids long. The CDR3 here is CASSGDSSRVLLGGRGNEQFF.

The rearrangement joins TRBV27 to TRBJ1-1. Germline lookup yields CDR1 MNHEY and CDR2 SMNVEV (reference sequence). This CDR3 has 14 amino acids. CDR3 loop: CASSLAGEGTEAFF.

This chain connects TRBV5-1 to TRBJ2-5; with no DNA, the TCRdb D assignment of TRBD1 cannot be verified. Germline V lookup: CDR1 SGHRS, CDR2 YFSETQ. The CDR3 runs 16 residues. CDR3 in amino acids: CASSRGTGRNQETQYF.

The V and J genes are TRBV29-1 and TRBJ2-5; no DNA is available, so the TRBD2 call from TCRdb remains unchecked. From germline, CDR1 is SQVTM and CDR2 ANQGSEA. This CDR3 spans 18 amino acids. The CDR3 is CSVEDLTSGRAVRETQYF. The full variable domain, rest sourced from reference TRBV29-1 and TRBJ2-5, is SAVISQKPSRDICQRGTSLTIQCQVDSQVTMMFWYRQQPGQSLTLIATANQGSEATYESGFVIDKFPISRPNLTFSTLTVSNMSPEDSSIYLCSVEDLTSGRAVRETQYFGPGTRLLVL.